This T cell receptor (beta chain) is drawn from a study of blood T cell repertoires in COVID-19. Study-level background: The origin of the acute and convalescent COVID-19 samples was the United States, Italy and Spain. The cDNA or gDNA used as material had been derived from T cells, B-cell-depleted T cells, or PBMCs.

CDR3 length equals 15 residues. Germline V lookup: CDR1 LGHNT, CDR2 FRNRAP. V was pared by 0 bases and J by 4 bases, with 12 bases between. In the study's own analysis: Estimated nucleated cell counts came from reference gene primer amplification. The method was immunoSEQ multiplex PCR; TCRdb's version includes in-frame clones alone and lacks a portion of them. V and J calls and clone size come straight from that table; D and trimming were deduced from the DNA. The sample yields about 350,000 clones, approximately 90% seen once. This clonotype was obtained from a woman aged 55-69 years with COVID-19, enrolled during active disease. V gene TRBV12-5 combines with J gene TRBJ1-1; D is ambiguous. Sequencing was done on a sample of peripheral blood. Here the CDR3 DNA reads TGTGCTAGTGGTTTGGTTGGGCCCCCGACCACTGAAGCTTTCTTT. Encoded protein: CASGLVGPPTTEAFF.